This record looks at one T cell receptor (beta chain) sequence and its context. Its antigen remains unknown. V shed 2 bases and J 2 bases; nucleotides not matched to a gene: 6. Per the germline V gene, CDR1 is DFQATT and CDR2 is SNEGSKA (reference sequence). CDR3 length: 15 residues. This sample was included in a study of regulatory T cells in long-lasting Graves disease. Whole-study findings and limits: Persistent patients had a count of shared public clonotypes (around 2,700) that exceeded that of new patients (about 970).

According to the study, TCR beta libraries were built with iRepertoire HTBI primers and CDR3-region Arm-PCR. TCRdb reprocessed the multiplex PCR reads via MiXCR and lists one record per CDR3 protein. Of approximately 400,000 distinct CDR3 sequences in the sample, approximately 16% were seen once. Time point noted: newly diagnosed GD, antithyroid drugs for less than 3 months. Construction of the TCR library relied on RNA isolated from PBMCs. These sequences were also reported in another study, on T cells in Graves' hyperthyroidism and ophthalmopathy. From that second work: The patients, who ranged from 18 to 65 in age, presented with newly diagnosed hyperthyroidism lasting under 2 months. Within blood appeared most thyroid clonotypes that had expanded above 0.001.

The TCR comes from a woman in her forties with Graves disease. The starting material was peripheral blood mononuclear cells (PBMCs), obtained at new diagnosis, from a patient treated with antithyroid drugs. The rearrangement links TRBV20-1 to TRBJ1-3; 7 bases fit TRBD1. This chain's CDR3 is CSARHRGLAGNTIYF. The CDR3 nucleotides are TGCAGTGCTAGACACAGGGGTTTAGCTGGAAACACCATATATTTT.